This T cell receptor beta chain originates from a study of cytomegalovirus exposure and HLA in healthy donors. The germline V and J ends were trimmed by 5 bases and 2 bases, with 19 bases remaining between them. The CDR3 is 16 amino acids. The V gene's germline CDR1 is SEHNR and CDR2 FQNEAQ (reference sequence). The assay was immunoSEQ multiplex PCR, and TCRdb's table has in-frame clones only and misses some. Seen here are about 330,000 clones, about nine tenths observed once, and the top ten hold roughly 1.2%. Material for sequencing was PBMCs. The origin of this receptor is a young woman in good health and CMV-seropositive. V usage is TRBV7-9 and J usage is TRBJ2-7; D may be TRBD1 (6 bases). This CDR3 reads CASSPPGRGETYEQYF. CDR3 bases: TGTGCCAGCAGCCCCCCAGGCAGGGGAGAAACCTACGAGCAGTACTTC.